This T cell receptor beta chain was sequenced in a study of beta chain features in type 1 diabetes. Broader study findings: Within each of all four CD4+ subsets, Type 1 diabetes patients had TCRB CDR3s that were moderately but significantly shorter.

There are a few counts of this clone. What it binds is not known. The germline CDR1 and CDR2 sequences are SGHTA and FQGNSA. V shed 4 bases, J shed 6 bases, and the junction held 9 bases outside the gene matches. The CDR3 spans 16 residues. Expressed TCRB transcripts were sequenced because the entire RNA isolate underwent reverse transcription. Produced via immunoSEQ multiplex PCR; TCRdb's table is partial and in-frame only. The data show hundreds of thousands of clones, roughly an eighth seen once. This clonotype was sampled from a man aged 25 to 45 with type 1 diabetes. Sequencing used naive CD4+ T cells from blood. V gene TRBV7-2 combines with J gene TRBJ2-1, with 10 bases aligning to TRBD2. The CDR3 sequence: CASSSPTSGVSNEQFF. As DNA, the CDR3 is TGTGCCAGCAGCTCCCCTACTAGCGGGGTAAGCAATGAGCAGTTCTTC.